A selection of T cell receptor beta chains follows, all from one sample in a study of blood T cell repertoires in COVID-19. Profiling relied on immunoSEQ multiplex PCR, and the TCRdb table lists in-frame clones only, not all of them. The sample holds approximately 390,000 clones, approximately 90% seen once. The specimen sequenced was PBMCs or T cells enriched from blood (not recorded which). The receptor source for this set is a woman in her forties or fifties who had recovered from COVID-19. Both conserved end residues are part of each CDR3. Each record gives: clone size, D gene, J gene, V gene, CDR3 protein, CDR3 DNA. The D gene is left open where the match is weak. Clone sizes are given selectively: once, few, many, or a class where the clone is expanded.

clone_size: once
d_call: -
j_call: TRBJ2-2
v_call: TRBV10-3
cdr3_aa: CAINGQRSTGELFF
cdr3_nt: TGTGCCATCAACGGCCAACGGAGCACCGGGGAGCTGTTTTTT

clone_size: -
d_call: TRBD1
j_call: TRBJ2-5
v_call: TRBV15
cdr3_aa: CATSGDRGETQYF
cdr3_nt: TGTGCCACCAGCGGTGACAGGGGAGAGACCCAGTACTTC

clone_size: -
d_call: -
j_call: TRBJ1-5
v_call: TRBV30
cdr3_aa: CAWSLAGNQPQHF
cdr3_nt: TGTGCCTGGAGTCTCGCAGGGAATCAGCCCCAGCATTTT

clone_size: -
d_call: -
j_call: TRBJ2-5
v_call: TRBV5-1
cdr3_aa: CASSFFGYQETQYF
cdr3_nt: TGCGCCAGCAGCTTCTTCGGGTACCAAGAGACCCAGTACTTC

clone_size: -
d_call: -
j_call: TRBJ1-4
v_call: TRBV9
cdr3_aa: CASSPGGDEKLFF
cdr3_nt: TGTGCCAGCAGCCCTGGAGGGGATGAAAAACTGTTTTTT

clone_size: -
d_call: -
j_call: TRBJ2-2
v_call: TRBV7-3
cdr3_aa: CASSQSHTGELFF
cdr3_nt: TGTGCCAGCAGCCAAAGCCACACCGGGGAGCTGTTTTTT

clone_size: -
d_call: -
j_call: TRBJ2-3
v_call: TRBV12-5
cdr3_aa: CASGSYTDTQYF
cdr3_nt: TGTGCTAGTGGTTCCTACACAGATACGCAGTATTTT

clone_size: -
d_call: -
j_call: TRBJ1-6
v_call: TRBV19
cdr3_aa: CASSVGHQPLHF
cdr3_nt: TGTGCCAGTAGTGTGGGACATCAGCCCCTCCACTTT

clone_size: -
d_call: -
j_call: TRBJ2-5
v_call: TRBV27
cdr3_aa: CASSPILASETQYF
cdr3_nt: TGTGCCAGCAGTCCGATTCTAGCGTCGGAGACCCAGTACTTC

clone_size: -
d_call: TRBD2
j_call: TRBJ2-2
v_call: TRBV19
cdr3_aa: CASSIPQRGDFTGELFF
cdr3_nt: TGTGCCAGTAGTATCCCCCAGCGGGGGGATTTCACCGGGGAGCTGTTTTTT

clone_size: many
d_call: -
j_call: TRBJ2-1
v_call: TRBV2
cdr3_aa: CAIRPGTLDNEQFF
cdr3_nt: TGTGCCATTCGTCCCGGGACTCTCGACAATGAGCAGTTCTTC

clone_size: -
d_call: -
j_call: TRBJ1-5
v_call: TRBV19
cdr3_aa: CASSIDRADSNQPQHF
cdr3_nt: TGTGCCAGTAGTATAGATCGTGCAGATAGCAATCAGCCCCAGCATTTT

clone_size: many
d_call: -
j_call: TRBJ1-6
v_call: TRBV19
cdr3_aa: CASSIGDSSGRLHF
cdr3_nt: TGTGCCAGTAGTATAGGGGACTCCTCCGGTCGCCTCCACTTT

clone_size: -
d_call: -
j_call: TRBJ1-1
v_call: TRBV30
cdr3_aa: CAWSWNRKDTEAFF
cdr3_nt: TGTGCCTGGAGTTGGAACAGAAAAGACACTGAAGCTTTCTTT

clone_size: once
d_call: -
j_call: TRBJ1-1
v_call: TRBV7-2
cdr3_aa: CASSLLAGRGAFF
cdr3_nt: TGTGCCAGCAGCTTATTAGCGGGGAGGGGGGCTTTCTTT

clone_size: -
d_call: -
j_call: TRBJ1-2
v_call: TRBV9
cdr3_aa: CASSVGIVGLDYGYTF
cdr3_nt: TGTGCCAGCAGCGTAGGGATTGTGGGCTTGGACTATGGCTACACCTTC

clone_size: -
d_call: -
j_call: TRBJ1-3
v_call: TRBV30
cdr3_aa: CAWDISNTIYF
cdr3_nt: TGTGCCTGGGATATCTCCAACACCATATATTTT

clone_size: -
d_call: -
j_call: TRBJ1-2
v_call: TRBV14
cdr3_aa: CASSQATTGTNYGYTF
cdr3_nt: TGTGCCAGCAGCCAAGCAACGACAGGAACTAACTATGGCTACACCTTC

clone_size: -
d_call: -
j_call: TRBJ1-2
v_call: TRBV19
cdr3_aa: CASAPGENYGYTF
cdr3_nt: TGTGCCAGTGCGCCCGGGGAGAACTATGGCTACACCTTC

clone_size: -
d_call: -
j_call: TRBJ1-6
v_call: TRBV5-1
cdr3_aa: CASSLAGEGHNSPLHF
cdr3_nt: TGCGCCAGCAGCTTGGCCGGGGAAGGCCATAATTCACCCCTCCACTTT

clone_size: -
d_call: -
j_call: TRBJ1-1
v_call: TRBV7-9
cdr3_aa: CASSLVGTQSTEAFF
cdr3_nt: TGTGCCAGCAGCTTAGTTGGCACACAATCCACTGAAGCTTTCTTT

clone_size: -
d_call: TRBD2
j_call: TRBJ2-7
v_call: TRBV19
cdr3_aa: CASSIGLAGGRTGEQYF
cdr3_nt: TGTGCCAGTAGTATAGGACTAGCGGGGGGTCGGACTGGCGAGCAGTACTTC

clone_size: -
d_call: -
j_call: TRBJ1-5
v_call: TRBV28
cdr3_aa: CASTQGGEPQHF
cdr3_nt: TGTGCCAGCACCCAAGGAGGGGAGCCCCAGCATTTT

clone_size: -
d_call: TRBD2
j_call: TRBJ2-5
v_call: TRBV5-4
cdr3_aa: CASSLGVLAGGLETQYF
cdr3_nt: TGTGCCAGCAGCTTGGGTGTCCTGGCGGGGGGATTGGAGACCCAGTACTTC

clone_size: -
d_call: -
j_call: TRBJ1-1
v_call: TRBV29-1
cdr3_aa: CMAVVNTEAFF
cdr3_nt: TGCATGGCCGTCGTGAACACTGAAGCTTTCTTT

clone_size: -
d_call: TRBD1
j_call: TRBJ2-3
v_call: TRBV19
cdr3_aa: CASRNRGFGTDTQYF
cdr3_nt: TGTGCCAGTAGGAACAGGGGTTTTGGCACAGATACGCAGTATTTT

clone_size: -
d_call: -
j_call: TRBJ1-4
v_call: TRBV4-2
cdr3_aa: CASSQDIGTTNEKLFF
cdr3_nt: TGTGCCAGCAGCCAAGATATCGGGACAACTAATGAAAAACTGTTTTTT

clone_size: -
d_call: -
j_call: TRBJ2-1
v_call: TRBV4-1
cdr3_aa: CASSRGVVKDNEQFF
cdr3_nt: TGCGCCAGCAGCCGAGGTGTAGTCAAGGACAATGAGCAGTTCTTC

clone_size: -
d_call: -
j_call: TRBJ2-7
v_call: TRBV6-1
cdr3_aa: CASSDRGNEQYF
cdr3_nt: TGTGCCAGCAGTGATAGGGGTAACGAGCAGTACTTC

clone_size: -
d_call: -
j_call: TRBJ2-1
v_call: TRBV28
cdr3_aa: CASSSGGRGEDEQFF
cdr3_nt: TGTGCCAGCAGTTCCGGGGGGCGAGGGGAGGATGAGCAGTTCTTC

clone_size: -
d_call: TRBD1
j_call: TRBJ2-7
v_call: TRBV14
cdr3_aa: CASSRPGQGAYEQYF
cdr3_nt: TGTGCCAGCAGCCGTCCAGGGCAGGGGGCCTACGAGCAGTACTTC

clone_size: -
d_call: -
j_call: TRBJ2-5
v_call: TRBV7-2
cdr3_aa: CASSLVQETQYF
cdr3_nt: TGTGCCAGCAGCTTAGTACAAGAGACCCAGTACTTC

clone_size: -
d_call: -
j_call: TRBJ1-1
v_call: TRBV11-2
cdr3_aa: CASSGFGALNTEAFF
cdr3_nt: TGTGCCAGCAGCGGGTTTGGGGCCCTGAACACTGAAGCTTTCTTT

clone_size: -
d_call: -
j_call: TRBJ2-3
v_call: TRBV9
cdr3_aa: CASSAGLNADTQYF
cdr3_nt: TGTGCCAGCAGCGCGGGTCTTAACGCAGATACGCAGTATTTT

clone_size: -
d_call: TRBD1
j_call: TRBJ1-2
v_call: TRBV10-3
cdr3_aa: CANWGQGYGYTF
cdr3_nt: TGTGCCAACTGGGGACAGGGTTATGGCTACACCTTC

clone_size: -
d_call: -
j_call: TRBJ2-1
v_call: TRBV30
cdr3_aa: CASSLNEQFF
cdr3_nt: TGTGCCTCCTCTTTAAATGAGCAGTTCTTC

clone_size: -
d_call: TRBD2
j_call: TRBJ2-2
v_call: TRBV7-2
cdr3_aa: CASSLASGGVFSGELFF
cdr3_nt: TGTGCCAGCAGCTTAGCTAGCGGGGGGGTTTTCTCCGGGGAGCTGTTTTTT

clone_size: -
d_call: -
j_call: TRBJ1-5
v_call: TRBV30
cdr3_aa: CAWSLFQDGPQHF
cdr3_nt: TGTGCCTGGAGTCTATTCCAGGATGGGCCCCAGCATTTT

clone_size: -
d_call: TRBD2
j_call: TRBJ2-7
v_call: TRBV4-1
cdr3_aa: CASSQASGGSEQYF
cdr3_nt: TGCGCCAGCAGCCAAGCTAGCGGGGGGAGCGAGCAGTACTTC

clone_size: -
d_call: TRBD2
j_call: TRBJ2-7
v_call: TRBV19
cdr3_aa: CASSISSGGTLLYEQYF
cdr3_nt: TGTGCCAGTAGTATTTCTAGCGGGGGGACCCTACTCTACGAGCAGTACTTC

clone_size: -
d_call: -
j_call: TRBJ1-6
v_call: TRBV19
cdr3_aa: CASSRVESSYNSPLHF
cdr3_nt: TGTGCCAGTAGCCGGGTGGAGAGCTCCTATAATTCACCCCTCCACTTT